The 32 T cell receptor beta chains listed next were all sequenced from one sample in a study of graft-versus-host responses after intestinal transplantation. Sequencing was performed with immunoSEQ multiplex PCR; in TCRdb, only in-frame clones are kept and a portion is missing. The data contain around 88,000 clones, 75% to 95% of them seen just once; the ten biggest clones take up 7.6%. These TCRs' antigens remain unknown. The specimen was unstimulated CD8+ T cells sorted from spleen or lymph node cells, collected before transplant. Every receptor here comes from a human donor who was the organ donor for an intestinal transplant.

The chain joins TRBV9 to TRBJ2-7; perhaps TRBD1 as D (5 bases). The V end lost 4 bases, the J end lost 2 bases, and 13 bases lay between the germline ends. The CDR3 runs 14 residues. Germline V lookup: CDR1 SGDLS, CDR2 YYNGEE. CDR3 protein: CASSPTDSPYEQYF. In DNA form, the CDR3 reads TGTGCCAGCAGCCCTACCGACAGCCCCTACGAGCAGTACTTC.

This clone was counted between two and nine times. This sequence joins TRBV11-3 and TRBJ2-7, with TRBD2 matching 10 bases. The CDR3 is 13 amino acids. V lost 5 bases, J lost 3 bases, and 1 base stayed unmatched. Germline V gene sequence: CDR1 SGHNT, CDR2 YENEEA. The CDR3 DNA reads as TGTGCCAGCAGCCGGACTAGCGGCTACGAGCAGTACTTC. Amino acids: CASSRTSGYEQYF.

The genes are TRBV28 and TRBJ1-5; 7 nucleotides agree with TRBD1. There are 14 residues in the CDR3. Trimming took 7 bases from V and 8 from J; bases not matched to a gene: 11. Per the germline V gene, CDR1 is MDHEN and CDR2 is SYDVKM. CDR3 nucleotides: TGTGCCAGCAACGTTGAGGGGGCGAATGAGCCCCAGCATTTT. It codes for CASNVEGANEPQHF.

The chain has TRBV7-9 and TRBJ2-7, with TRBD2 matching over 7 bases. V lost 4 bases, J lost 3 bases, and 6 bases stayed unmatched. Germline loops: CDR1 SEHNR, CDR2 FQNEAQ (reference sequence). CDR3 length: 14 residues. The chain's CDR3 is CASSSPGRDYEQYF. The CDR3 DNA reads as TGTGCCAGCAGCTCCCCAGGGAGGGACTACGAGCAGTACTTC.

V gene TRBV21-1 combines with J gene TRBJ1-4; the table's D call, TRBD1, was not checked against the DNA. TRBV21-1 is labeled a pseudogene. The CDR3 length is 12 residues. The CDR3 loop is CASSKGAEKLFF. CDR3 DNA sequence: TGTGCCAGCAGCAAAGGGGCTGAAAAACTGTTTTTT.

The chain links TRBV25-1 to TRBJ1-1, with D possibly matching TRBD1 (6 bases). This CDR3 spans 13 amino acids. Trimming removed 4 bases at V and 8 bases at J, with 14 bases between. From germline, CDR1 is MGHDK and CDR2 SYGVNS. The CDR3 coding sequence is TGTGCCAGCAGTGTAGGGGGGGCAGCAGAAGCTTTCTTT. It specifies CASSVGGAAEAFF. Combining the CDR3 with reference TRBV25-1 and TRBJ1-1 gives the whole variable domain EADIYQTPRYLVIGTGKKITLECSQTMGHDKMYWYQQDPGMELHLIHYSYGVNSTEKGDLSSESTVSRIRTEHFPLTLESARPSHTSQYLCASSVGGAAEAFFGQGTRLTVV.

The J gene is TRBJ1-5, the V gene TRBV4-2; D gene unclear. CDR3 length: 13 amino acids. The V gene lost 3 bases and the J gene lost 7 bases, with 10 bases spanning the gap. Germline CDR1 LGHNA, CDR2 YNFKEQ. The CDR3 is CASSHDVGQPQHF. The CDR3 nucleotides read TGTGCCAGCAGCCATGACGTGGGACAGCCCCAGCATTTT.

V and J are TRBV29-1 and TRBJ1-2; TRBD1 matches 7 bases. The germline V gene has CDR1 SQVTM and CDR2 ANQGSEA. The CDR3 is 15 residues long. Unmatched junction bases numbered 9, after V lost 1 base and J lost 4 bases. CDR3 DNA sequence: TGCAGCGTTGAAGTCTTGACAGGGCCCCCCTATGGCTACACCTTC. This encodes CSVEVLTGPPYGYTF.

This clone occurred once. This chain connects TRBV4-2 to TRBJ2-5; no reliable D call. Germline V gives CDR1 LGHNA, CDR2 YNFKEQ. This CDR3 comprises 15 residues. V lost 0 bases and J lost 5, with 13 bases in between. The CDR3 sequence is CASSQDPSSGETQYF. The CDR3 coding sequence is TGTGCCAGCAGCCAAGATCCGTCTTCCGGGGAGACCCAGTACTTC.

The J gene is TRBJ2-7, the V gene TRBV28, with 9 bases aligning to TRBD2. The length of the CDR3 is 15 residues. Germline loops: CDR1 MDHEN, CDR2 SYDVKM. The junction had 3 bases not matched to a gene; V was cut back by 1 base and J by 2 bases. In DNA, the CDR3 is TGTGCCAGCAGTTTATCGGCGGGAGGGCCCTACGAGCAGTACTTC. Translating gives CASSLSAGGPYEQYF.

This clone appeared once. The junction departs from the called germline gene at one end, perhaps through a read error. The J gene is TRBJ1-2, the V gene TRBV5-1, with no clear D. Per germline, CDR1 SGHRS and CDR2 YFSETQ. The length of the CDR3 is 16 residues. The CDR3 DNA sequence: TGCGCCAGCAGCCCTCTACGGGCAGGCGGAAATTATGGCCACACCTTC. Encoded protein: CASSPLRAGGNYGHTF.

This chain joins TRBV29-1 and TRBJ2-6, with D possibly TRBD1 on 6 matching bases. CDR1 and CDR2 (germline): SQVTM, ANQGSEA. The CDR3 is 13 amino acids. V was pared by 6 bases and J by 2 bases, with 8 bases between. The CDR3 DNA sequence: TGCAGCGTCCCAGGGGCTGGGGCCAACGTCCTGACTTTC. Translation gives CSVPGAGANVLTF.

The rearrangement joins TRBV18 to TRBJ1-4, with 9 nucleotides matching TRBD1. CDR1 and CDR2 from the germline V gene are KGHSH and LQKENI. The CDR3 consists of 15 residues. V was clipped by 3 bases and J by 8 bases; unmatched bases: 7. CDR3 DNA: TGTGCCAGCTCACCCGCCGGGACAGGGAACGAAAAACTGTTTTTT. Amino acid sequence: CASSPAGTGNEKLFF.

The chain couples TRBV9 to TRBJ2-2; D ambiguous. V dropped 4 bases and J dropped 5 bases, with 9 bases sitting between them. CDR1 and CDR2 from the germline V gene are SGDLS and YYNGEE. The CDR3 loop spans 13 amino acids. The CDR3 DNA reads TGTGCCAGCAGCTCTCGTGGGACCGGGGAGCTGTTTTTT. Amino acid sequence: CASSSRGTGELFF.

J is TRBJ2-2 and V is TRBV30; D ambiguous. The germline V gene has CDR1 GTSNPN and CDR2 SVGIG (reference sequence). This CDR3 comprises 12 residues. The V end lost 3 bases, the J end lost 2 bases, and 4 bases lay between the germline ends. The CDR3 is CAWRYNTGELFF. The CDR3 DNA follows: TGTGCCTGGAGATATAACACCGGGGAGCTGTTTTTT.

The rearrangement joins TRBV29-1 to TRBJ2-2, with D possibly matching TRBD2 (5 bases). Trimming shortened V by 6 bases and J by 3 bases, and 14 bases separated the two germline ends. This CDR3 has 14 amino acids. Per the germline V gene, CDR1 is SQVTM and CDR2 is ANQGSEA. The CDR3 protein is CSVDLRRDTGELFF. The CDR3 DNA reads as TGCAGCGTGGACCTAAGGCGGGACACCGGGGAGCTGTTTTTT.

The J gene is TRBJ1-2, the V gene TRBV27, with a possible D match to TRBD1 (6 bases). The V and J ends lost 2 bases and 2 bases respectively, with 9 bases between them. The CDR3 spans 14 residues. CDR1 is MNHEY and CDR2 is SMNVEV in the germline V gene (reference sequence). CDR3 region: CASSLGGLNYGYTF. The CDR3, as DNA: TGTGCCAGCAGTTTAGGGGGGCTAAACTATGGCTACACCTTC.

The chain joins TRBV10-3 to TRBJ2-7; D perhaps matches TRBD2 (6 bases). This CDR3 has 15 amino acids. Germline V gene lookup returns CDR1 ENHRY and CDR2 SYGVKD. V lost 3 bases and J 3 bases, leaving 15 bases between the germline ends. CDR3 DNA sequence: TGTGCCATCAGTGATGCGGGATTCGCCTTCTACGAGCAGTACTTC. Its protein is CAISDAGFAFYEQYF.

The table lists this clone with a count of one. The gene calls are TRBV7-9 and TRBJ1-2; 12 bases fit TRBD1. Germline V gene lookup returns CDR1 SEHNR and CDR2 FQNEAQ (reference sequence). CDR3 length equals 17 residues. With 4 bases clipped from V and 7 bases from J, the junction kept 13 bases outside the gene matches. The CDR3 DNA follows: TGTGCCAGCAGCTCAAGTACTCCGGGACAGGGGGCACGTGGCTACACCTTC. It translates to CASSSSTPGQGARGYTF.

V gene TRBV5-1 combines with J gene TRBJ2-1; 10 nucleotides line up with TRBD1. J lost 8 bases, V lost 4 bases, and 18 bases had no gene match. The germline CDR1 and CDR2 sequences are SGHRS and YFSETQ. The CDR3 is 18 amino acids. In nucleotides, the CDR3 is TGCGCCAGCAGCCTTACGTTAGAGACAGGGGGCACCATCTATGAGCAGTTCTTC. This sequence encodes CASSLTLETGGTIYEQFF.

The chain has TRBV4-1 and TRBJ2-1, with TRBD2 identical over 12 bases. There are 15 residues in the CDR3. After removal of 1 base from V and 12 bases from J, the junction contained 7 bases not matched to a gene. Germline CDR1 reads MGHRA; CDR2 reads YSYEKL. The CDR3 sequence is CASSQGPLLAGGQFF. The CDR3 DNA follows: TGCGCCAGCAGCCAAGGCCCCCTACTAGCGGGGGGGCAGTTCTTC.

In the case of this clone: Distinct nucleotide sequences in the sample also encode this CDR3. The V call is TRBV19, the J call TRBJ2-7, with 10 bases aligning to TRBD1. The CDR3 sequence is 15 residues long. In germline, CDR1 is LNHDA, CDR2 SQIVND (reference sequence). The V segment lost 5 bases and the J segment 5 bases; nucleotides outside the gene matches: 9. The CDR3 protein is CASSPGTGAGHEQYF. CDR3 DNA: TGTGCCAGTAGTCCGGGGACAGGGGCGGGCCACGAGCAGTACTTC.

This sequence joins TRBV12-5 and TRBJ1-2; 12 bases match TRBD1. The J segment lost 8 bases and the V segment lost 5 bases, leaving 9 bases of the junction unmatched. This CDR3 comprises 15 residues. Germline V gene lookup returns CDR1 LGHNT and CDR2 FRNRAP. CDR3 protein: CASGPAGQGAGGYTF. The CDR3, as DNA: TGTGCTAGTGGTCCCGCGGGACAGGGGGCAGGGGGCTACACCTTC.

In its sample, this clone was seen once. V usage is TRBV2 and J usage is TRBJ1-1; possible D gene TRBD1, 5 bases. Trimming took off 9 bases at V and 1 base at J, with 12 bases between the two ends. Per germline, CDR1 SNHLY and CDR2 FYNNEI. The CDR3 consists of 13 residues. As DNA, the CDR3 is TGTGCCAGTAGAAGTCAGGGGAACACTGAAGCTTTCTTT. Protein product: CASRSQGNTEAFF.

The rearrangement uses TRBV5-1 and TRBJ2-5; possible D gene TRBD2, 5 bases. CDR3 length: 17 residues. V shed 0 bases and J shed 5 bases, with 20 bases lying between them. CDR1 is SGHRS, CDR2 YFSETQ, per germline. CDR3 coding DNA: TGCGCCAGCAGCTTGGCCGGGGAGATTACTCACCGGGAGACCCAGTACTTC. It encodes CASSLAGEITHRETQYF.

V and J are TRBV6-1 and TRBJ1-5, with D unclear. The ends were cut back, 6 bases at V and 4 bases at J, with 4 bases in the middle. The CDR3 sequence is 11 residues long. Germline V CDR1 and CDR2: MNHNS, SASEGT. CDR3 DNA sequence: TGTGCCAGCAGGAAAAATCAGCCCCAGCATTTT. Its translation: CASRKNQPQHF.

This chain connects TRBV4-1 to TRBJ2-7; D unresolved. Trimming stripped 2 bases from V and 0 bases from J, with 14 bases between. The CDR3 runs 16 residues. Germline V gene data show CDR1 as MGHRA and CDR2 as YSYEKL. This chain's CDR3 is CASSQNGRYNSYEQYF. The CDR3 nucleotides read TGCGCCAGCAGCCAAAATGGGCGGTATAACTCCTACGAGCAGTACTTC.

J is TRBJ1-6 and V is TRBV23-1; D gene unclear. TRBV23-1 is noted as an ORF with a role that remains uncertain. The CDR3 runs 16 residues. Trimming shortened V by 10 bases and J by 8 bases, and 24 bases separated the two germline ends. This CDR3 is CAKGLTGYPSDSPLHF. The CDR3 DNA follows: TGCGCCAAAGGATTGACCGGGTACCCCTCTGATTCACCCCTCCACTTT.

As for this clone: The germline gene is not matched at one end of the junction; a read error may be the cause. The chain couples TRBV13 to TRBJ1-2; D gene ambiguous. Germline assignment: CDR1 PRHDT and CDR2 FYEKMQ (reference sequence). This CDR3 comprises 13 residues. CDR3 sequence (DNA): TGTGCCATCAGCTTTTCCCCGGGGAATGGCTACACCTTC. This translates into CAISFSPGNGYTF.

The V and J genes are TRBV9 and TRBJ2-2; 15 positions agree with TRBD2. V was pared by 3 bases and J by 7 bases, with 16 bases of the junction left unmatched. CDR1 and CDR2 from the germline V gene are SGDLS and YYNGEE. The CDR3 runs 20 residues. Here the CDR3 DNA reads TGTGCCAGCAGCGCCCAAGGACTAGCGGGAGGGCTAGGGTCGGACGGGGAGCTGTTTTTT. Amino acid sequence: CASSAQGLAGGLGSDGELFF.

This rearrangement joins TRBV4-1 to TRBJ2-1, with D unclear. Germline lookup yields CDR1 MGHRA and CDR2 YSYEKL. The CDR3 loop spans 17 amino acids. Trimming pared 0 bases from V and 4 bases from J, leaving 16 bases between. The CDR3 sequence is CASSQDQMGNSYNEQFF. In nucleotides, the CDR3 is TGCGCCAGCAGCCAAGATCAAATGGGGAATTCGTACAATGAGCAGTTCTTC.

V usage is TRBV27 and J usage is TRBJ2-7; possibly TRBD2 for D (6 bases). The CDR3 totals 14 residues. The germline V gene has CDR1 MNHEY and CDR2 SMNVEV (reference sequence). Trimming pared 5 bases from V and 0 bases from J, leaving 11 bases between. The DNA for the CDR3 is TGTGCCAGCAGTCCTAGCGTCAACTCCTACGAGCAGTACTTC. Translation gives CASSPSVNSYEQYF.